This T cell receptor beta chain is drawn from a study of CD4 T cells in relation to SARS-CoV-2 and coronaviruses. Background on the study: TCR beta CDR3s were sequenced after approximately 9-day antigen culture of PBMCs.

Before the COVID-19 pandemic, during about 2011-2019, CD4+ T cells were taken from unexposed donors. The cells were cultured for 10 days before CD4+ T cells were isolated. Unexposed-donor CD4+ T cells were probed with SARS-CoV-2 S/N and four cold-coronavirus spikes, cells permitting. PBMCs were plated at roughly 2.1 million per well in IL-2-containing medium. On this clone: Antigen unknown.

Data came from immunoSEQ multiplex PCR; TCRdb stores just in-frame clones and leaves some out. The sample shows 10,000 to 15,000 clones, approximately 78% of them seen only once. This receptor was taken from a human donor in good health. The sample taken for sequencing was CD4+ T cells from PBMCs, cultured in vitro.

DNA of the CDR3: TGTGCCAGCAGCTTAGGGACAGGGAACACTGAAGCTTTCTTT. It codes for CASSLGTGNTEAFF. The V and J genes are TRBV7-9 and TRBJ1-1; 7 bases agree with TRBD1. V lost 1 base and J lost 1; bases outside the gene matches: 0. The CDR3 length is 14 residues. Germline lookup yields CDR1 SEHNR and CDR2 FQNEAQ (reference sequence).